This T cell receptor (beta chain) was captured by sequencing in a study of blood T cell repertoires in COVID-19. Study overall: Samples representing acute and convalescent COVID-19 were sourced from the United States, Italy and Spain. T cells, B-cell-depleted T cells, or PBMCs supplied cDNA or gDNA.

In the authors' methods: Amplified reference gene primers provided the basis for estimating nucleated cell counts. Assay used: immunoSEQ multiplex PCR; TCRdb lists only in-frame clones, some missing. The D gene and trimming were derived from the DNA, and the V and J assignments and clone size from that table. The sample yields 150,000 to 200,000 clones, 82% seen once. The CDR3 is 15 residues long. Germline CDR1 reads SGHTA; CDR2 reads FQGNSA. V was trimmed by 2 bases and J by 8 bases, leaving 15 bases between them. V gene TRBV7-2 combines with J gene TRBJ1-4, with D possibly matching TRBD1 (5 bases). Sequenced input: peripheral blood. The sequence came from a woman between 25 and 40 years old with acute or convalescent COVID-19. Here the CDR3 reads CASSLSGQGMEKLFF. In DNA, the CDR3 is TGTGCCAGCAGCTTATCAGGGCAGGGTATGGAAAAACTGTTTTTT.